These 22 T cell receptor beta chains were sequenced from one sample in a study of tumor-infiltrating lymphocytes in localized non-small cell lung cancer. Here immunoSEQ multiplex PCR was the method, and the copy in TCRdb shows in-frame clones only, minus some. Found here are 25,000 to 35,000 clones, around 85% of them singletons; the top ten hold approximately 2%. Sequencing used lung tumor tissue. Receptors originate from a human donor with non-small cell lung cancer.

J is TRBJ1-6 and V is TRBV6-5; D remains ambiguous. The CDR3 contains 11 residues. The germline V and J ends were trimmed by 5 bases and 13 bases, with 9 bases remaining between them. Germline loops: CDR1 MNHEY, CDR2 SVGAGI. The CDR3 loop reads CASSNEGPLHF. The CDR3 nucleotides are TGTGCCAGCAGTAACGAGGGCCCCCTCCACTTT.

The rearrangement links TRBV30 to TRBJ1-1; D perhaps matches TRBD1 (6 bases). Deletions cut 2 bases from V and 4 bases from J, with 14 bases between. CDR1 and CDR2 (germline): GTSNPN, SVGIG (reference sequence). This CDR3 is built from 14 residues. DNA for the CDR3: TGTGCCTGGAGTAAGCGGGGGGCGATCACTGAAGCTTTCTTT. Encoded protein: CAWSKRGAITEAFF.

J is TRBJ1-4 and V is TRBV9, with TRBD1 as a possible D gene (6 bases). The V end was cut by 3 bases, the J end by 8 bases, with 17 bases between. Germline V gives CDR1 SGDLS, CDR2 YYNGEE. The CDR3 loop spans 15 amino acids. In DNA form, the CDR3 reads TGTGCCAGCAGCGGCGAGAGGGGGGCTAGCGAAAAACTGTTTTTT. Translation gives CASSGERGASEKLFF.

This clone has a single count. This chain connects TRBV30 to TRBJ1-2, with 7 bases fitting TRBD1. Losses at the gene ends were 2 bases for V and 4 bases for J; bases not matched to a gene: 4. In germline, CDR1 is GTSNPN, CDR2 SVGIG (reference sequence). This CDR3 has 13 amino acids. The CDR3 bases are TGTGCCTGGAGTAACGCAGGGGGCTATGGCTACACCTTC. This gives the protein CAWSNAGGYGYTF.

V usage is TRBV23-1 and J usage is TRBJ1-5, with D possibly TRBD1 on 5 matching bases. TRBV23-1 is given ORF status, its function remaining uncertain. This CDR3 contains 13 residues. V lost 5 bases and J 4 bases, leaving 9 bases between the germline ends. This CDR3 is CASSWDGNQPQHF. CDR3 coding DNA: TGCGCCAGCAGTTGGGACGGGAATCAGCCCCAGCATTTT.

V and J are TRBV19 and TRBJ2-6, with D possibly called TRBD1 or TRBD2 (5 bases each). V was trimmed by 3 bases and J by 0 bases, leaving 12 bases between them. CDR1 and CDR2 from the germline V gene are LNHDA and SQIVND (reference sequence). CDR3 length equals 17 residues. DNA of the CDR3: TGTGCCAGTAGTATCTCGGGACGGTACTCTGGGGCCAACGTCCTGACTTTC. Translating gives CASSISGRYSGANVLTF.

The CDR3 spells CSVGGQQSSYEQYF. CDR3 bases: TGCAGCGTTGGAGGGCAGCAGAGCTCCTACGAGCAGTACTTC. V and J are TRBV29-1 and TRBJ2-7; TRBD2 might be the D (5 bases). Trimming stripped 4 bases from V and 0 bases from J, with 13 bases between. CDR3 length: 14 amino acids. CDR1 and CDR2 (germline): SQVTM, ANQGSEA.

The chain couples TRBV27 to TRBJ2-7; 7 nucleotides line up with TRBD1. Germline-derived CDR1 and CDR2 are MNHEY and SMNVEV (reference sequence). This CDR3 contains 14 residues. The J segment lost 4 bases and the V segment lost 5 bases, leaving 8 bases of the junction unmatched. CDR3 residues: CASSPLGRGYEQYF. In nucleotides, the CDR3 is TGTGCCAGCAGTCCCCTCGGCAGGGGGTACGAGCAGTACTTC.

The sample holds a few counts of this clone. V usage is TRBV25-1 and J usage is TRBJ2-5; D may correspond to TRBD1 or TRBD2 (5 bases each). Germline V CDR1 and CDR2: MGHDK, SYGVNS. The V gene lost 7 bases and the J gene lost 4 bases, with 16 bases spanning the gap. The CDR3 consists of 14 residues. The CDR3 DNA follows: TGTGCCAGCACTCAAGTGGGGGTTGTAGAGACCCAGTACTTC. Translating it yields CASTQVGVVETQYF.

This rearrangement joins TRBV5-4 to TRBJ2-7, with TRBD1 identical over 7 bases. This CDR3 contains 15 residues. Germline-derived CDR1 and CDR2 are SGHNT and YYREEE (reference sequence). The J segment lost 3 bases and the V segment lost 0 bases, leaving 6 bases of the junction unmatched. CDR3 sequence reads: CASSLAGTANYEQYF. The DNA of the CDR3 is TGTGCCAGCAGCTTGGCAGGGACAGCCAACTACGAGCAGTACTTC.

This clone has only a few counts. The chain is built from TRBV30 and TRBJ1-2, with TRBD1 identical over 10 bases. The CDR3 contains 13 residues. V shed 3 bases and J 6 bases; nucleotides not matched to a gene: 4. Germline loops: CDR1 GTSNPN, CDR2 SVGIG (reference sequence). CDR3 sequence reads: CAWRGQGEDGYTF. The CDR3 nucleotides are TGTGCCTGGAGAGGACAGGGGGAGGATGGCTACACCTTC.

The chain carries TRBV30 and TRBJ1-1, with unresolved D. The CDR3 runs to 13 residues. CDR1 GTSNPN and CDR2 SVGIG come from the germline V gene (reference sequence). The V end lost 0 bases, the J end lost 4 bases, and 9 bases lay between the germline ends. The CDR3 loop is CAWSVVRGTEAFF. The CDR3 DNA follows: TGTGCCTGGAGTGTCGTCCGAGGCACTGAAGCTTTCTTT.

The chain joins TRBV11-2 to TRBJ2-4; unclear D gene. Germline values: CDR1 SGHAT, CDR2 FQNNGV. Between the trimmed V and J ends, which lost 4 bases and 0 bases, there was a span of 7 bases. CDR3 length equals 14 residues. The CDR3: CASSSTLAKNIQYF. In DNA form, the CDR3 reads TGTGCCAGCAGCTCTACGTTAGCCAAAAACATTCAGTACTTC.

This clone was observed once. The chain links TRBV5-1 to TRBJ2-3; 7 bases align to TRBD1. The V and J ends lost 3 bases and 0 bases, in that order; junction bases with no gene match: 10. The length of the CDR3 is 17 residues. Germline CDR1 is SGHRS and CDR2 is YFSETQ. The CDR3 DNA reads TGCGCCAGCAGCTACGCGACAGGGACGTCAAGCACAGATACGCAGTATTTT. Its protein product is CASSYATGTSSTDTQYF.

The CDR3 spells CASSLDGTPNYGYTF. The CDR3, as DNA: TGTGCCAGCAGCTTAGACGGGACACCTAACTATGGCTACACCTTC. The genes are TRBV7-9 and TRBJ1-2, with D possibly matching TRBD1 (6 bases). In germline, CDR1 is SEHNR, CDR2 FQNEAQ (reference sequence). With 1 base removed from V and 0 bases from J, the gap between germline ends came to 9 bases. The CDR3 extends over 15 amino acids. The full variable domain, completed using reference TRBV7-9 and TRBJ1-2, is DTGVSQNPRHKITKRGQNVTFRCDPISEHNRLYWYRQTLGQGPEFLTYFQNEAQLEKSRLLSDRFSAERPKGSFSTLEIQRTEQGDSAMYLCASSLDGTPNYGYTFGSGTRLTVV.

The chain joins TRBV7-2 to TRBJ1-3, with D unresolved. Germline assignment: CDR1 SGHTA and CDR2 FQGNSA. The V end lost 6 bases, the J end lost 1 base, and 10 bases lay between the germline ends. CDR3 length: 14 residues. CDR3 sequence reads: CASRHQESGNTIYF. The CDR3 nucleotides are TGTGCCAGCAGACATCAAGAGTCTGGAAACACCATATATTTT.

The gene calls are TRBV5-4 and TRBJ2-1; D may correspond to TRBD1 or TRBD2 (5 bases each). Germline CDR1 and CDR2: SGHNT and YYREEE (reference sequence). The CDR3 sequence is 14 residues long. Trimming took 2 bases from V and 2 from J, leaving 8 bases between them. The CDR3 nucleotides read TGTGCCAGCAGCTTCGGGACCGCCTACAATGAGCAGTTCTTC. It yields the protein CASSFGTAYNEQFF. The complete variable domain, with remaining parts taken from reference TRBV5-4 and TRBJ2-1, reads ETGVTQSPTHLIKTRGQQVTLRCSSQSGHNTVSWYQQALGQGPQFIFQYYREEENGRGNFPPRFSGLQFPNYSSELNVNALELDDSALYLCASSFGTAYNEQFFGPGTRLTVL.

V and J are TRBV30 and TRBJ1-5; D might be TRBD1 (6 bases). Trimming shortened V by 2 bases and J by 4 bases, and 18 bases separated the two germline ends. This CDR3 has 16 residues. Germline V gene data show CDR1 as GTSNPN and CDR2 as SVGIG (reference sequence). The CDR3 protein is CAWSLQGFLRNQPQHF. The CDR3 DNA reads TGTGCCTGGAGTCTACAGGGATTCTTACGAAATCAGCCCCAGCATTTT.

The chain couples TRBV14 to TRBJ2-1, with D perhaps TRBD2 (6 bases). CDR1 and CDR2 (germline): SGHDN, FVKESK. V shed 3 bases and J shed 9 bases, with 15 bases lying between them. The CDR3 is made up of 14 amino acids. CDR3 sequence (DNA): TGTGCCAGCAGCCAGGCGGAGGGCTTGGGTGAGCAGTTCTTC. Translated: CASSQAEGLGEQFF.

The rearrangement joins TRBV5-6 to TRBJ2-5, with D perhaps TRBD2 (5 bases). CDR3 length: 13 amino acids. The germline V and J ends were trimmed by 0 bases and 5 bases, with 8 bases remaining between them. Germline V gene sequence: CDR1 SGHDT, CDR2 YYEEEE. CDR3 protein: CASSLGSEETQYF. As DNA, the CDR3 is TGTGCCAGCAGCTTGGGTAGCGAGGAGACCCAGTACTTC.

The chain's CDR3 is CASRTRSNQPQHF. Here the CDR3 DNA reads TGTGCCAGCCGAACCCGTAGCAATCAGCCCCAGCATTTT. The J gene is TRBJ1-5, the V gene TRBV2; D call uncertain. The germline CDR1 and CDR2 sequences are SNHLY and FYNNEI. There are 13 residues in the CDR3. The V gene lost 8 bases and the J gene lost 0 bases, with 8 bases spanning the gap.

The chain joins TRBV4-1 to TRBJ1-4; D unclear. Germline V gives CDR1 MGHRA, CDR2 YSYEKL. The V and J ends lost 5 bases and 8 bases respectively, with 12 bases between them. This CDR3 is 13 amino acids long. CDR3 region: CASSLSETEKLFF. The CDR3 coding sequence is TGCGCCAGCAGCTTATCTGAGACCGAAAAACTGTTTTTT.